Shown below are 11 T cell receptor beta chains from a single sample sequenced in a study of T cells in tumors after PD-1 blockade. Assay used: immunoSEQ multiplex PCR; TCRdb lists only in-frame clones, some missing. This table holds over 60,000 clones, less than 85% found once. The sample was PBMCs, taken after anti-PD-1 treatment. These receptor sequences come from a human donor with basal cell carcinoma.

The chain uses TRBV4-2 and TRBJ2-3, with TRBD2 identical over 9 bases. The CDR3 covers 16 residues. V lost 0 bases to trimming and J lost 7 bases; unmatched junction nucleotides: 8. Germline values: CDR1 LGHNA, CDR2 YNFKEQ. The CDR3 spells CASSQEGGLARNTQYF. The CDR3 coding sequence is TGTGCCAGCAGCCAAGAGGGAGGACTAGCGAGGAATACGCAGTATTTT.

V is TRBV6-4 and J is TRBJ1-1; TRBD1 is a possible D gene (6 bases). The germline V gene has CDR1 MRHNA and CDR2 SNTAGT. Trimming cost V 3 bases and J 5 bases, with 19 bases left between them. The CDR3 contains 16 residues. The CDR3: CASSEPAKQGGTEAFF. The CDR3 bases are TGTGCCAGCAGTGAACCGGCCAAACAGGGAGGGACTGAAGCTTTCTTT.

The chain employs TRBV15 and TRBJ1-3; TRBD1 aligns across 7 bases. The J segment lost 0 bases and the V segment lost 5 bases, leaving 4 bases of the junction unmatched. The germline V gene encodes CDR1 LNHNV and CDR2 YYDKDF (reference sequence). CDR3 length: 15 amino acids. The CDR3 DNA reads TGTGCCACCAGCTTTGACAGGGTCTCTGGAAACACCATATATTTT. This sequence encodes CATSFDRVSGNTIYF.

This clone was picked up a small number of times. The V call is TRBV3-1 (or the pseudogene TRBV3-2), the J call TRBJ2-3; TRBD2 matches at 7 bases. CDR1 and CDR2 (germline): LGHDT, YNNKEL (reference sequence). V dropped 1 base and J dropped 5; count of bases not matched to a gene: 3. The CDR3 contains 14 residues. CDR3: CASSQGDYQDTQYF. The CDR3 DNA follows: TGTGCCAGCAGCCAAGGGGACTACCAAGATACGCAGTATTTT.

A few counts support this clone. The genes are TRBV2 and TRBJ1-2; D is perhaps TRBD1 (6 bases). Germline CDR1 SNHLY, CDR2 FYNNEI. Trimming pared 3 bases from V and 4 bases from J, leaving 15 bases between. This CDR3 contains 15 residues. In nucleotides, the CDR3 is TGTGCCAGCAGTGAGATACCAGGGGCTTCCTATGGCTACACCTTC. This codes for CASSEIPGASYGYTF. Combining the CDR3 with reference TRBV2 and TRBJ1-2 gives the whole variable domain EPEVTQTPSHQVTQMGQEVILRCVPISNHLYFYWYRQILGQKVEFLVSFYNNEISEKSEIFDDQFSVERPDGSNFTLKIRSTKLEDSAMYFCASSEIPGASYGYTFGSGTRLTVV.

The rearrangement joins TRBV6-6 to TRBJ1-6; 7 bases fit TRBD1. Trimming took 6 bases from V and 0 from J; bases not matched to a gene: 11. The CDR3 length is 18 residues. Germline V gives CDR1 MNHNY, CDR2 SVGAGI (reference sequence). Here the CDR3 reads CASSRQGNQNSYNSPLHF. The CDR3 DNA is TGTGCCAGCAGCCGACAGGGAAATCAAAACTCCTATAATTCACCCCTCCACTTT.

The CDR3 sequence is CASSPTGAVAKNIQYF. CDR3 nucleotide sequence: TGTGCCAGCAGCCCGACAGGGGCGGTTGCCAAAAACATTCAGTACTTC. V gene TRBV7-9 combines with J gene TRBJ2-4, with 8 bases identical to TRBD1. V lost 5 bases and J lost 1; bases outside the gene matches: 7. The germline V gene has CDR1 SEHNR and CDR2 FQNEAQ (reference sequence). CDR3 length: 16 residues.

The chain has TRBV6-6 and TRBJ2-1; the match to TRBD2 covers 9 bases. The germline V gene has CDR1 MNHNY and CDR2 SVGAGI (reference sequence). The CDR3 sequence is 15 residues long. The J segment lost 6 bases and the V segment lost 6 bases, leaving 9 bases of the junction unmatched. CDR3 sequence: CASSLGLADPNEQFF. CDR3 DNA: TGTGCCAGCAGCCTGGGACTAGCAGATCCCAATGAGCAGTTCTTC.

V usage is TRBV30 and J usage is TRBJ1-5; TRBD1 agrees at 7 bases. This CDR3 region has 13 residues. Germline V lookup: CDR1 GTSNPN, CDR2 SVGIG (reference sequence). V gave up 5 bases and J gave up 7 bases; unmatched junction bases: 8. DNA for the CDR3: TGTGCCTGGTCGACAGGGATAGACCAGCCCCAGCATTTT. Encoded protein: CAWSTGIDQPQHF.

As regards this clone: Other nucleotide sequences from this sample produce the same CDR3. This chain uses TRBV20-1 with TRBJ2-2, with a tentative D call TRBD2 (6 bases). The CDR3 sequence is 13 residues long. Trimming took 3 bases from V and 5 from J, leaving 10 bases between them. In germline, CDR1 is DFQATT, CDR2 SNEGSKA (reference sequence). CDR3 DNA sequence: TGCAGTGCTAGTGGGCTAGCGACCGGGGAGCTGTTTTTT. This translates into CSASGLATGELFF.

This clone has only one observation. V is TRBV19 and J is TRBJ2-4; 7 positions match TRBD2. CDR1 LNHDA and CDR2 SQIVND come from the germline V gene (reference sequence). Trimming cost V 7 bases and J 3 bases; bases outside gene matches: 3. The CDR3 spans 13 residues. CDR3 DNA sequence: TGTGCCAGTAACTCGGGGGGCAAAAACATTCAGTACTTC. It codes for CASNSGGKNIQYF.